This record looks at one TCR beta chain sequence and its context. Sequencing used immunoSEQ multiplex PCR; TCRdb keeps in-frame clones, though not all of them. The sample consists of approximately 41,000 clones, roughly 80% of them appearing once. These data belong to a study of OX40 agonist ivuxolimab in advanced cancers. The V gene's germline CDR1 is MDHEN and CDR2 SYDVKM. Trimming removed 7 bases at V and 5 bases at J, with 14 bases between. The CDR3 totals 14 residues. The TCR sequence derives from an adult with an advanced solid tumor such as melanoma, head and neck, liver or kidney cancer. This rearrangement joins TRBV28 to TRBJ2-2, with D perhaps matching TRBD2 (6 bases). Sample: CD4+ or CD8+ T cells sorted from blood, taken in a trial of the OX40 agonist ivuxolimab. The CDR3 DNA sequence: TGTGCCAGCACCCGGGGACTTTTAACCGGGGAGCTGTTTTTT. It encodes CASTRGLLTGELFF.